This T cell receptor (beta chain) appears in the sequencing data of a study of CD8 T cells in ankylosing spondylitis (dated by TCRdb to about 2017). A note on the overall study: T cell receptor beta repertoires were profiled in healthy donors and ankylosing spondylitis patients so that disease-linked TCR variants could be found. The whole study cohort included over a hundred healthy donors and around 24 ankylosing spondylitis patients. Peripheral blood was sampled, and synovial fluid was additionally collected from ankylosing spondylitis patients.

Instrument used: Illumina HiSeq 2500. TCR beta libraries were prepared by quantitative 5'-RACE with molecular barcodes. The published analysis was carried out like this. A new computational method, built on a probabilistic model of VDJ rearrangement, was used to identify disease-linked TCR variants. The raw public data were reprocessed by TCRdb itself: fastp quality trimming at Q25, MiXCR clonotype calling, in-frame beta chains only. Rows are unified per CDR3 protein, each entry keeping the most common DNA and genes. These V and J calls originate from TCRdb's pipeline instead of the authors' own analysis. The sample has about 500,000 distinct CDR3 sequences on record, roughly 5.3% of them singletons. The top ten hold roughly 3.5% of the sample. Sequences SGHTA (CDR1) and FQGNSA (CDR2) are obtained from the germline V gene. V ends up 6 bases short and J 1 base short, with an unmatched junction base count of 8. The CDR3 contains 15 residues, cysteine and phenylalanine counted. The retained sequence is limited to the CDR3, 45 bases, with the frame set at the first base.

What the research found in general, with its limitations: Blood from ankylosing spondylitis patients appeared to be characterized by a TCR beta motif composed of about eight highly homologous amino acid variants. Some TCR beta motif variants had previously been reported in synovial fluid and blood of reactive arthritis patients, which suggested common disease-initiation mechanisms. The disease-linked clones were reported as significantly enriched in matched synovial fluid samples from ankylosing spondylitis patients. In peripheral blood, the disease-linked clones were found at relatively low frequencies and had a CD8+ phenotype.

This clonotype was seen many times. The antigen it recognizes is unknown. No clone much larger than this one lies a single base away; base qualities are absent. The sequence was obtained from a male donor with ankylosing spondylitis. The rearrangement joined TRBV7-2 to TRBJ1-1; 7 of the junction bases match TRBD1. The sample comprised blood, either unsorted or a sorted T cell fraction (not recorded which). The DNA sequence reads TGTGCCAGCAGATTAACAGGGGTCAGGAACACTGAAGCTTTCTTT. The encoded protein is CASRLTGVRNTEAFF.